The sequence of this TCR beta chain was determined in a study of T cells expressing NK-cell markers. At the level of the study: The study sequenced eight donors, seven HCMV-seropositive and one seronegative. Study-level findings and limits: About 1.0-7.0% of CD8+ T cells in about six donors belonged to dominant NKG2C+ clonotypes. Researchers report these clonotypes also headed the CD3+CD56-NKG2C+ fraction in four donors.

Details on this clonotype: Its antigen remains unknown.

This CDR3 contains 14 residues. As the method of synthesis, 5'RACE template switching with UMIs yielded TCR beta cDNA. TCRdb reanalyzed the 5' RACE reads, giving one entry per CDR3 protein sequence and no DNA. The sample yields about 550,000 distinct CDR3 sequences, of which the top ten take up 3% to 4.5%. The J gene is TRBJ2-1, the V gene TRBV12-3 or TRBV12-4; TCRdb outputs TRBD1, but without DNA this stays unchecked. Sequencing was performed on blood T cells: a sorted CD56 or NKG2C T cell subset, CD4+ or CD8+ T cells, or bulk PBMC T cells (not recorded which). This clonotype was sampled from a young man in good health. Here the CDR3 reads CASSLQGLYNEQFF.